Listed below are T cell receptor beta chains from one sample, sequenced in a study of cytomegalovirus exposure and HLA in healthy donors. Clones were sequenced by immunoSEQ multiplex PCR, and TCRdb holds only the in-frame ones, with some missing. Of 150,000 to 200,000 clones in the sample, about 83% were seen once. The sequenced sample was PBMCs. All receptors derive from a woman aged 25 to 39 in good health and CMV-seronegative. Each CDR3 is given with its conserved first and last residue. The D gene is left open where the match is weak. The size entry is marked missing in some rows and otherwise reads once, few, many or a size class.

J: TRBJ2-1
V: TRBV15
size: .
D: .
CDR3: CATSSRSEQFF
DNA: TGTGCCACCAGCAGTCGGAGTGAGCAGTTCTTC

J: TRBJ2-7
V: TRBV4-2
size: .
D: .
CDR3: CASSQEGKDFYEQYF
DNA: TGTGCCAGCAGCCAAGAGGGGAAGGACTTCTATGAGCAGTACTTC

J: TRBJ1-4
V: TRBV7-2
size: .
D: TRBD1
CDR3: CASSFNPGQVEKLFF
DNA: TGTGCCAGCAGCTTCAACCCCGGACAGGTTGAAAAACTGTTTTTT

J: TRBJ1-5
V: TRBV19
size: .
D: TRBD1
CDR3: CASTNFDRGNQPQHF
DNA: TGTGCCAGTACCAATTTCGACAGGGGGAATCAGCCCCAGCATTTT

J: TRBJ2-1
V: TRBV2
size: once
D: .
CDR3: CASSDVVLSSYNEQFF
DNA: TGTGCCAGCAGTGATGTGGTTCTGAGCTCCTACAATGAGCAGTTCTTC

J: TRBJ2-7
V: TRBV5-4
size: .
D: TRBD2
CDR3: CASSQTGTKIYEQYF
DNA: TGTGCCAGCAGCCAAACCGGGACTAAAATTTACGAGCAGTACTTC

J: TRBJ2-3
V: TRBV5-4
size: .
D: .
CDR3: CASSSPGAADTQYF
DNA: TGTGCCAGCAGCTCACCAGGGGCGGCAGATACGCAGTATTTT

J: TRBJ2-3
V: TRBV7-2
size: .
D: TRBD2
CDR3: CASSPPGLATDTQYF
DNA: TGTGCCAGCAGCCCCCCGGGACTAGCGACAGATACGCAGTATTTT

J: TRBJ2-7
V: TRBV7-2
size: .
D: TRBD2
CDR3: CASGPGGPEEQYF
DNA: TGTGCCAGCGGACCGGGGGGGCCGGAGGAGCAGTACTTC

J: TRBJ2-3
V: TRBV4-1
size: .
D: .
CDR3: CASSQDWGGAWTDTQYF
DNA: TGCGCCAGCAGCCAAGATTGGGGGGGGGCGTGGACAGATACGCAGTATTTT

J: TRBJ1-2
V: TRBV29-1
size: .
D: .
CDR3: CSVDTGLAGGDYGYTF
DNA: TGCAGCGTTGACACGGGACTGGCCGGGGGTGACTATGGCTACACCTTC

J: TRBJ2-5
V: TRBV5-1
size: .
D: TRBD2
CDR3: CASSAGLERETQYF
DNA: TGCGCCAGCAGCGCGGGACTAGAGAGAGAGACCCAGTACTTC

J: TRBJ1-2
V: TRBV5-1
size: .
D: .
CDR3: CASSHHLRGVLDYGYTF
DNA: TGCGCCAGCAGCCATCATCTCCGGGGGGTGCTTGACTATGGCTACACCTTC

J: TRBJ1-6
V: TRBV5-1
size: .
D: TRBD1
CDR3: CASKGTGDNSPLHF
DNA: TGCGCCAGCAAGGGGACAGGGGATAATTCACCCCTCCACTTT

J: TRBJ1-1
V: TRBV5-1
size: .
D: .
CDR3: CASTPAGKLGTEAFF
DNA: TGCGCCAGCACCCCCGCAGGGAAACTGGGCACTGAAGCTTTCTTT

J: TRBJ2-2
V: TRBV10-3
size: .
D: TRBD2
CDR3: CAISEHSGRNTGELFF
DNA: TGTGCCATCAGTGAACATAGCGGGAGAAACACCGGGGAGCTGTTTTTT

J: TRBJ2-2
V: TRBV18
size: .
D: .
CDR3: CASSPPSGGRRNTGELFF
DNA: TGTGCCAGCTCACCACCCTCCGGGGGGCGACGAAACACCGGGGAGCTGTTTTTT

J: TRBJ1-1
V: TRBV4-1
size: .
D: TRBD1
CDR3: CASSHRQGANTEAFF
DNA: TGCGCCAGCAGCCACCGACAGGGGGCTAACACTGAAGCTTTCTTT

J: TRBJ2-7
V: TRBV5-4
size: few
D: TRBD2
CDR3: CASRLGTSGGPSHEQYF
DNA: TGTGCCAGCAGGCTTGGGACTAGCGGGGGGCCGTCCCACGAGCAGTACTTC

J: TRBJ2-3
V: TRBV5-1
size: .
D: TRBD2
CDR3: CASSTRTSVKADTQYF
DNA: TGCGCCAGCAGCACCAGGACTAGCGTTAAGGCAGATACGCAGTATTTT

J: TRBJ2-1
V: TRBV15
size: .
D: .
CDR3: CATKRRGYNEQFF
DNA: TGTGCCACCAAACGACGGGGTTACAATGAGCAGTTCTTC

J: TRBJ2-7
V: TRBV7-6
size: .
D: TRBD2
CDR3: CASSLGLAGGLNSYEQYF
DNA: TGTGCCAGCAGCTTAGGGTTAGCGGGGGGCCTCAACTCCTACGAGCAGTACTTC

J: TRBJ1-2
V: TRBV10-3
size: .
D: TRBD1
CDR3: CAISGTGANYGYTF
DNA: TGTGCCATCAGTGGGACAGGGGCTAACTATGGCTACACCTTC

J: TRBJ2-1
V: TRBV2
size: .
D: .
CDR3: CASSEVAGELNNEQFF
DNA: TGTGCCAGCAGTGAAGTGGCAGGGGAACTAAACAATGAGCAGTTCTTC

J: TRBJ2-3
V: TRBV2
size: .
D: .
CDR3: CASSERDTQYF
DNA: TGTGCCAGCAGTGAGCGAGATACGCAGTATTTT

J: TRBJ2-7
V: TRBV7-2
size: .
D: TRBD1
CDR3: CASSFTQTGTEQYF
DNA: TGTGCCAGCAGCTTTACCCAGACAGGGACCGAGCAGTACTTC

J: TRBJ2-7
V: TRBV2
size: .
D: TRBD1
CDR3: CASMAAGGTYEQYF
DNA: TGTGCCAGCATGGCGGCAGGGGGCACCTACGAGCAGTACTTC